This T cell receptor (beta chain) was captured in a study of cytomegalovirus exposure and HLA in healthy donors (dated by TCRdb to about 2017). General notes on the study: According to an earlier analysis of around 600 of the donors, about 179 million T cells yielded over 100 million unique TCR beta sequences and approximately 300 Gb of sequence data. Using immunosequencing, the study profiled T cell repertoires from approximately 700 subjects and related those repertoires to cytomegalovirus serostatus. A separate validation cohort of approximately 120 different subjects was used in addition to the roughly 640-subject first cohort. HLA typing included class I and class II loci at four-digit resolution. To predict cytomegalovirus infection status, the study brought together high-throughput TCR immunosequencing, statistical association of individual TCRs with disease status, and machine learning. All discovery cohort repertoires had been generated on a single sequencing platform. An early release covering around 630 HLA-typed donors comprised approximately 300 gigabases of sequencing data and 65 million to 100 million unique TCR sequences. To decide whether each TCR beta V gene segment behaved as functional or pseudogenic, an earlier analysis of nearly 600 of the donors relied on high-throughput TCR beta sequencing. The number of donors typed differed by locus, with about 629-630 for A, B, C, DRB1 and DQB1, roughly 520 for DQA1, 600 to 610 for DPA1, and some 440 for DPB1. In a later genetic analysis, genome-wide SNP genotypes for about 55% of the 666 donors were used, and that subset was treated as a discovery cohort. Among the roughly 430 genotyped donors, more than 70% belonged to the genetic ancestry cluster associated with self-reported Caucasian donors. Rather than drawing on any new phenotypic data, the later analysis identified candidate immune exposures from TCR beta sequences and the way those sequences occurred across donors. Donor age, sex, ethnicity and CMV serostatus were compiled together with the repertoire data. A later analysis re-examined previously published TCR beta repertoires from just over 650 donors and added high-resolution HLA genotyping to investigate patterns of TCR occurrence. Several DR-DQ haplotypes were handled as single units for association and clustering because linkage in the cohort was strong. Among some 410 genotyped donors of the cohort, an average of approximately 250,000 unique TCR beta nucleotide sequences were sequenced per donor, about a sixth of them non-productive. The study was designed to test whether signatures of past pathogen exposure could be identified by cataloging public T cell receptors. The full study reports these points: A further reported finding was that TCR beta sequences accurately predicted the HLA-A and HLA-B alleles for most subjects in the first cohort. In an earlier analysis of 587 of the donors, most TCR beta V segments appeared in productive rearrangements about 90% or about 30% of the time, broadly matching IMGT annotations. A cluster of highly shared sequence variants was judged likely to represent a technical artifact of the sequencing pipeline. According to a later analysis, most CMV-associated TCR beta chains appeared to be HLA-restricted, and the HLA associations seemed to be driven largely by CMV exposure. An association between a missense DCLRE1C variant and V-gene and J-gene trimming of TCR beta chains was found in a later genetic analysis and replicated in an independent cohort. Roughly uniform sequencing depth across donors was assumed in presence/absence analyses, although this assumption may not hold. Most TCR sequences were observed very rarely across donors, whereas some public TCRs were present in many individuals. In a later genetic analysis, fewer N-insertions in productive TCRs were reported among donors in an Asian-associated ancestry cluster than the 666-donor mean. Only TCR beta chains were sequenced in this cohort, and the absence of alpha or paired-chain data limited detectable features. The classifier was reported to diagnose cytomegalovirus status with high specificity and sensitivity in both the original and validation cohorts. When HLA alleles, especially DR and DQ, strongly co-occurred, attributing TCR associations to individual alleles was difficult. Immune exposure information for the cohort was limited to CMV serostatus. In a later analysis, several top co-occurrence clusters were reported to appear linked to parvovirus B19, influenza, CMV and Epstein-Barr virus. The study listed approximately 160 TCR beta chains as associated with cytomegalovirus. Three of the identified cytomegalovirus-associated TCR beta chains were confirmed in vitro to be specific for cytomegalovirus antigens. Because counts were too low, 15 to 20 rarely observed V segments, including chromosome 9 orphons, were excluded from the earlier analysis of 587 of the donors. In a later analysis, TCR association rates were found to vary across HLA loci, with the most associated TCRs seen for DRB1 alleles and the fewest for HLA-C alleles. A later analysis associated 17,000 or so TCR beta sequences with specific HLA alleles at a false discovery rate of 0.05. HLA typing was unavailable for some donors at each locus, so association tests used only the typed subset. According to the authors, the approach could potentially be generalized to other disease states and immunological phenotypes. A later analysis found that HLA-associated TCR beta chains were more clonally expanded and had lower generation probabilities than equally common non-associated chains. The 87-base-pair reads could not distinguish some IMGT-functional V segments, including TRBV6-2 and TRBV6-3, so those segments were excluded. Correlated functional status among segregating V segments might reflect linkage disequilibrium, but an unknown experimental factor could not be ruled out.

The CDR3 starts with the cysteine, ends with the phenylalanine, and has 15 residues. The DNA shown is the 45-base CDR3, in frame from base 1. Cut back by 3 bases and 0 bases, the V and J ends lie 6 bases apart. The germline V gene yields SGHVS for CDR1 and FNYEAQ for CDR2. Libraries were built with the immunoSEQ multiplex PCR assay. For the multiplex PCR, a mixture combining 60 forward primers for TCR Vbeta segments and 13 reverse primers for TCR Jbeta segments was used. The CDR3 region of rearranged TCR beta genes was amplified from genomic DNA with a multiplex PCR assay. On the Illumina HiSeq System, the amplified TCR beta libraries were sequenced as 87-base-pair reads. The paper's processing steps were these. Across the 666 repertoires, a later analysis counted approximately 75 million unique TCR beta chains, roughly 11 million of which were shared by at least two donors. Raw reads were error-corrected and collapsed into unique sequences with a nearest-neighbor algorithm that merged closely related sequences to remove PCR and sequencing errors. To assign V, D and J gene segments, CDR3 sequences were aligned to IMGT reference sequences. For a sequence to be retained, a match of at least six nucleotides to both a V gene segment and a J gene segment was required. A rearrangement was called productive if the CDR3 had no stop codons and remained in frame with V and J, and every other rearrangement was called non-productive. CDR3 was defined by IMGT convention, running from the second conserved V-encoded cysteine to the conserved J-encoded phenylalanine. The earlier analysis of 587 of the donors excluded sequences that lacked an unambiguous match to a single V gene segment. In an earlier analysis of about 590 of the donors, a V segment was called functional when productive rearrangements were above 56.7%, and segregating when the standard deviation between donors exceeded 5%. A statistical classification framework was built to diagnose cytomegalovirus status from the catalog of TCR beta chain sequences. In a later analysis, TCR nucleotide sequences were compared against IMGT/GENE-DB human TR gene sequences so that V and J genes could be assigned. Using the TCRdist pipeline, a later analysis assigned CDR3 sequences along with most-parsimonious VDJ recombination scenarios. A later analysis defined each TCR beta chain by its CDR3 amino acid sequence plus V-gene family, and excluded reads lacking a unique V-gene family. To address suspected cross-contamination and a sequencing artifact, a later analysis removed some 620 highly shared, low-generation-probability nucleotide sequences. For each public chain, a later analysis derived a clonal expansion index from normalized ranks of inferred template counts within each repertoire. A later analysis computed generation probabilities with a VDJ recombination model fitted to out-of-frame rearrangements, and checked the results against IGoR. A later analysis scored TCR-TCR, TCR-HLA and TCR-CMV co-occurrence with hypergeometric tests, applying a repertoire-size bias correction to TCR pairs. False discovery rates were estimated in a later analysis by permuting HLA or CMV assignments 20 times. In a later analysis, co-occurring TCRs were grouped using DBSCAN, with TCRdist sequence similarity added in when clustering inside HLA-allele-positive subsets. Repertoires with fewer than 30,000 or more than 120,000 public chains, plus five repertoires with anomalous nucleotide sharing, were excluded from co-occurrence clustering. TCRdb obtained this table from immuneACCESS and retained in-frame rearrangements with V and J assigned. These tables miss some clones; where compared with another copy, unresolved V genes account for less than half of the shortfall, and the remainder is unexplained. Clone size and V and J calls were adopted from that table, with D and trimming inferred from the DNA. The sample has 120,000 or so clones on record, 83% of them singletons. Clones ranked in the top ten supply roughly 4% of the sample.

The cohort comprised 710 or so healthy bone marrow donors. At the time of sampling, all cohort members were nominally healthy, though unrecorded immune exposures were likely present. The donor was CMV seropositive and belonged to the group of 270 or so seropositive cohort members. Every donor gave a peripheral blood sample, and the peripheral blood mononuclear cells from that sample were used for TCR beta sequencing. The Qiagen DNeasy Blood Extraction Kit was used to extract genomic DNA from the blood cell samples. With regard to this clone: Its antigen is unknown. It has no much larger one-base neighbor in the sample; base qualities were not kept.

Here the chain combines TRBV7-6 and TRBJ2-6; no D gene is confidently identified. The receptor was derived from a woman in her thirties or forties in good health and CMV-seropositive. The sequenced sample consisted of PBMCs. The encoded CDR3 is CASSLLLSGANVLTF. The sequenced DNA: TGTGCCAGCAGCTTGCTACTCTCTGGGGCCAACGTCCTGACTTTC. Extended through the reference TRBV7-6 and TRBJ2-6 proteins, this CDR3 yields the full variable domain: GAGVSQSPRYKVTKRGQDVALRCDPISGHVSLYWYRQALGQGPEFLTYFNYEAQQDKSGLPNDRFSAERPEGSISTLTIQRTEQRDSAMYRCASSLLLSGANVLTFGAGSRLTVL.